The entry below gives a single T cell receptor (beta chain) sequence along with its context. Next came a second PCR, run for roughly 7 to 12 cycles, which used a sample-barcoded 5' primer along with a J-beta primer mix. Using its own MiXCR run on the 5' RACE reads, TCRdb lists one record per CDR3 protein. The repertoire has 1.4 million to 1.5 million distinct CDR3 sequences, 42% of them found once; the top ten carry approximately 7.9%. These data originate in a study of blood T cells in healthy people across ages. The CDR3 contains 13 residues. Germline assignment: CDR1 LNHDA and CDR2 SQIVND (reference sequence). PBMCs numbering at least 6 million were isolated per sample.

The specimen was blood. This clonotype was sampled from a woman under 30 in good health. This chain links TRBV19 with TRBJ2-5, with TRBD2 as a possible D gene (6 bases). The J call is doubtful: the DNA matches TRBJ2-7 better. CDR3 sequence: CASSIGGFAEQYF. CDR3 nucleotide sequence: TGTGCCAGTAGTATCGGAGGGTTTGCCGAGCAGTACTTC.